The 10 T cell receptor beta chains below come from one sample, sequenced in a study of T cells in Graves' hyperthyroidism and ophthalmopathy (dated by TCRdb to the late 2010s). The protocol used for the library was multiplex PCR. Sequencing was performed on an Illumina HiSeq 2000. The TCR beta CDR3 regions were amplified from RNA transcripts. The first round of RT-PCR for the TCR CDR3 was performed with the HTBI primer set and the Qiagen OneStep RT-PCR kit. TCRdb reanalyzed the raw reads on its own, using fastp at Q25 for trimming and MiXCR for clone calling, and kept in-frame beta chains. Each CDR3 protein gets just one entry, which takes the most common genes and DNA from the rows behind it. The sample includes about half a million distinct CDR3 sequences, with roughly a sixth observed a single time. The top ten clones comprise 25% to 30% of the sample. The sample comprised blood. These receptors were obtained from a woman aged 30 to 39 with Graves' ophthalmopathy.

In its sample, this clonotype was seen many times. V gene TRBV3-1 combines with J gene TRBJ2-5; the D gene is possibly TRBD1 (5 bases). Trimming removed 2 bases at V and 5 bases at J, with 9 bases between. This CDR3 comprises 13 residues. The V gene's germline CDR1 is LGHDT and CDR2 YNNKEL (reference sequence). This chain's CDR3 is CASSQSGWETQYF. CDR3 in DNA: TGTGCCAGCAGCCAATCAGGGTGGGAGACCCAGTACTTC.

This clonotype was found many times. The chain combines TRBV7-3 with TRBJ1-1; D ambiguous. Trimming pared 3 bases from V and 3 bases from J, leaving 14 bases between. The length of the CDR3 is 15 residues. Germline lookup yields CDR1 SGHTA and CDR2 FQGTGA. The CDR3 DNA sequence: TGTGCCAGCAGCTTGGAGGAGGCGAGGTACACTGAAGCTTTCTTT. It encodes CASSLEEARYTEAFF.

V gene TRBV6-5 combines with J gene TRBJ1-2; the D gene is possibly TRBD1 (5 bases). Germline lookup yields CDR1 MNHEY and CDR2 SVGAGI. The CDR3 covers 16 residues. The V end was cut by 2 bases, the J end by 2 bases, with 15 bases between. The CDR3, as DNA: TGTGCCAGCAGTTACCTCCTACGGGGCGGGAACTATGGCTACACCTTC. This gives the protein CASSYLLRGGNYGYTF.

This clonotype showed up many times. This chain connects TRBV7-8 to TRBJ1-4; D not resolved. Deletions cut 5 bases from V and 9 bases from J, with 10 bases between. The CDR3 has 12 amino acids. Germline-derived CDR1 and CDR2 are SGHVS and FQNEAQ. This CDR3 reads CASSGEEQKLFF. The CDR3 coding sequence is TGTGCCAGCAGCGGAGAGGAACAAAAACTGTTTTTT.

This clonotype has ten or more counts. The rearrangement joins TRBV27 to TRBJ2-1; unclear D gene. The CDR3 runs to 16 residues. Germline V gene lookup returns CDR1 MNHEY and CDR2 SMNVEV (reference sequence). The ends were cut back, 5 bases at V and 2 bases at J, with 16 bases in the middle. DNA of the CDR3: TGTGCCAGCAGTCCGACGGACGGATCCGCCTACAATGAGCAGTTCTTC. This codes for CASSPTDGSAYNEQFF.

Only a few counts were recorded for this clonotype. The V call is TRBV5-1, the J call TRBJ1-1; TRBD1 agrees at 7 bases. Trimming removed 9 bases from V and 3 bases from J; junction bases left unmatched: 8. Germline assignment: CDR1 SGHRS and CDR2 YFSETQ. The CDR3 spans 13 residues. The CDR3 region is CATSGTDDTEAFF. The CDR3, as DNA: TGCGCCACCTCCGGGACAGACGACACTGAAGCTTTCTTT.

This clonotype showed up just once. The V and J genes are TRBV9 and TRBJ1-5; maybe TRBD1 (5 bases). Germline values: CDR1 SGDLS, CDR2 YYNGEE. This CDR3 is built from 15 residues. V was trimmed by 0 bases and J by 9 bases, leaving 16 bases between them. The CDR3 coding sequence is TGTGCCAGCAGCGTAGAGGGTTCGGGGGTTCGGCCCCAGCATTTT. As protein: CASSVEGSGVRPQHF.

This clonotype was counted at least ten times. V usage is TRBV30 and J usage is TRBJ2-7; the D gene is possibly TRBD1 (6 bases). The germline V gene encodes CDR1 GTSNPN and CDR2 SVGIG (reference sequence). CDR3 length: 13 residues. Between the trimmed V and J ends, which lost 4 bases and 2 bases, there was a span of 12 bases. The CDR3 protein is CAWTGTNTYEQYF. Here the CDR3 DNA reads TGTGCCTGGACCGGGACAAACACCTACGAGCAGTACTTC.

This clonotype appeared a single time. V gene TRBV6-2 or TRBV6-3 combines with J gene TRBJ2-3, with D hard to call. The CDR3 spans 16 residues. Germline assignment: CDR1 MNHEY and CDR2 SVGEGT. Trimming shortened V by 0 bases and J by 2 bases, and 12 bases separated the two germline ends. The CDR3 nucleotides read TGTGCCAGCAGTTACTCGATCTGCTGCCCCACAGATACGCAGTATTTT. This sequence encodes CASSYSICCPTDTQYF.

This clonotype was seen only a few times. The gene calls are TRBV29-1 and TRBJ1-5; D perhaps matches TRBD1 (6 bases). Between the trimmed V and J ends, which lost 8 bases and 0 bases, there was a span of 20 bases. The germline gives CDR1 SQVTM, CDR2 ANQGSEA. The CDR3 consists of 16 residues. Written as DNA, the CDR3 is TGCAGCAATCTATCGGGGGCCTTCTATAGCAATCAGCCCCAGCATTTT. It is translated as CSNLSGAFYSNQPQHF.